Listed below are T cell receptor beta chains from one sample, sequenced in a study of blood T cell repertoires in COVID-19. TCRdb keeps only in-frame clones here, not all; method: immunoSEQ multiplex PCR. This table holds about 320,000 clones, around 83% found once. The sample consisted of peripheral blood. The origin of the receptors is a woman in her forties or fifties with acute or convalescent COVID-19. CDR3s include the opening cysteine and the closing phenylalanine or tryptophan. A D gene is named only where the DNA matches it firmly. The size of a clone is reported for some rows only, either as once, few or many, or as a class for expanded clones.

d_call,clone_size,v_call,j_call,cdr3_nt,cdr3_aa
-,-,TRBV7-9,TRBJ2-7,TGTGCCAGCAGTCCCGGAACAGGATCCTACGAGCAGTACTTC,CASSPGTGSYEQYF
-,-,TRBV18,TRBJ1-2,TGTGCCAGCTCAAACCACACGGGTTCAGCTAACTATGGCTACACCTTC,CASSNHTGSANYGYTF
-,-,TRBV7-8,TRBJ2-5,TGTGCCAGCAGCACCCGCCGGGATCCGGAAGAGACCCAGTACTTC,CASSTRRDPEETQYF
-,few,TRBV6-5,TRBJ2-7,TGTGCCAGCAGGGCCGGGGGGCACCCCTACGAGCAGTACTTC,CASRAGGHPYEQYF
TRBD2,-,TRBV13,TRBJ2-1,TGTGCCAGCAGCACCCCCGGGACTAGCGGCTACAATGAGCAGTTCTTC,CASSTPGTSGYNEQFF
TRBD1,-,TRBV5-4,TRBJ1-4,TGTGCCAGCAGCCAGGGACAGGGGGCGGGGGATGAAAAACTGTTTTTT,CASSQGQGAGDEKLFF
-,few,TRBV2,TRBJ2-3,TGTGCCAGCAGTGAAATTGAGTCTTTCGGGGATACGCAGTATTTT,CASSEIESFGDTQYF
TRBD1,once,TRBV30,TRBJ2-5,TGTGCCCTCTATGGGGACAGGGGAAAGACCCAGTACTTC,CALYGDRGKTQYF
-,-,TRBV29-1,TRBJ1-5,TGCAGCGTTGCTGCGGGGGGGTATAGCAATCAGCCCCAGCATTTT,CSVAAGGYSNQPQHF
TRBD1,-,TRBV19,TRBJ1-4,TGTGCCAGTAGTCCCCGGACAGGGGAGACTAATGAAAAACTGTTTTTT,CASSPRTGETNEKLFF
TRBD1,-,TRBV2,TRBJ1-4,TGTGCCAGCAGTGGACAGGGCAGGATGTTTTTT,CASSGQGRMFF
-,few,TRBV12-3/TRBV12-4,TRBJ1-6,TGTGCATGCGGCGGGACTTATAATTCACCCCTCCACTTT,CACGGTYNSPLHF
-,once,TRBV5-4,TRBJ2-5,TGTGCCAGCAGCTTAGGGACTGCTCAAGAGACCCAGTACTTC,CASSLGTAQETQYF
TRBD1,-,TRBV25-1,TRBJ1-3,TGTGCCAGCAGTGACTCATTACAGGGGGCGCGGGACACCATATATTTT,CASSDSLQGARDTIYF